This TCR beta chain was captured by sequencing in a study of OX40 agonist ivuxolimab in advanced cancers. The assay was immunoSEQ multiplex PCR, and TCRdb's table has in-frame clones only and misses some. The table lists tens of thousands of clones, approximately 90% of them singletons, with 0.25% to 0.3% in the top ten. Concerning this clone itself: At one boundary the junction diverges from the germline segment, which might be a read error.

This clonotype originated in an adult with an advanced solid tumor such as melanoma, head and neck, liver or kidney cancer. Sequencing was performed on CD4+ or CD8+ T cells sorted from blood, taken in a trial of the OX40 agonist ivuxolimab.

The CDR3 sequence is CASSEDGRGHETQYF. DNA of the CDR3: TGTGCCAGCAGCGAAGACGGCAGGGGGCACGAGACCCAGTACTTC. V and J are TRBV14 and TRBJ2-5, with 8 bases lining up with TRBD1. The germline V gene has CDR1 SGHDN and CDR2 FVKESK. This CDR3 is 15 amino acids long.